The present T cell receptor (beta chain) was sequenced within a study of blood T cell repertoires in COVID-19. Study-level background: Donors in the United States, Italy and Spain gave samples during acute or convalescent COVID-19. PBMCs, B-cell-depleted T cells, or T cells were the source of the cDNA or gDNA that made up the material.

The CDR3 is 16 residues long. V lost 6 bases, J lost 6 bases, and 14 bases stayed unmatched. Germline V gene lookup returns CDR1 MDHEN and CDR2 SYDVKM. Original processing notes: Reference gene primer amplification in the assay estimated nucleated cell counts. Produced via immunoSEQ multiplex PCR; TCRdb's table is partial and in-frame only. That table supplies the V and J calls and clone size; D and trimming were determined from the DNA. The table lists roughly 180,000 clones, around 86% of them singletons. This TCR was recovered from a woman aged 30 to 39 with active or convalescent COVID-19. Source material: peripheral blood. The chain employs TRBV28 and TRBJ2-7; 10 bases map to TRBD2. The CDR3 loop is CASRYHGLAVMGEQYF. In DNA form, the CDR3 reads TGTGCCAGCAGGTACCACGGACTAGCGGTTATGGGCGAGCAGTACTTC.